The entry that follows covers one T cell receptor beta chain sequence. Antigen unknown. The V and J ends lost 6 bases and 7 bases respectively, with 15 bases between them. The CDR3 has 14 amino acids. Germline CDR1 reads ENHRY; CDR2 reads SYGVKD. These data belong to a study of OX40 agonist ivuxolimab in advanced cancers. Study context: Earlier anti-PD-1, anti-PD-L1 or anti-CTLA-4 therapy was permitted; 30% to 45% had received some. Partial responses were observed in three patients, of whom one had hepatocellular carcinoma and two had cutaneous melanoma.

General observations from the study: On average, CD8+ T cells had more expanded clones than CD4+.

The data were produced by immunoSEQ multiplex PCR, yet TCRdb's version contains in-frame clones alone and is incomplete. The data show more than 60,000 clones, about three quarters seen once. Sequenced material: CD4+ or CD8+ T cells sorted from blood, taken in a trial of the OX40 agonist ivuxolimab. The gene calls are TRBV10-3 and TRBJ1-4; a weak D match, TRBD1 (5 bases). The sequence was obtained from an adult with an advanced solid tumor such as melanoma, head and neck, liver or kidney cancer. The CDR3 is CAIRKGDSSEKLFF. The CDR3 DNA is TGTGCCATCAGGAAAGGGGATTCGTCTGAAAAACTGTTTTTT.